These T cell receptor beta chains were read from a single sample in a study of response to subunit inactivated influenza vaccine. TCRdb fed the RT-PCR reads into MiXCR, producing one record per CDR3 protein. The sample contains some 850,000 distinct CDR3 sequences, 18% of which appear only once. The material was PBMCs from blood, obtained about 5 days after vaccination. These receptors were obtained from a man between 45 and 60 years old who received an inactivated influenza vaccine. Both conserved end residues are part of each CDR3. The order of the fields is V gene, J gene, D gene, clone size, CDR3 DNA, CDR3 protein. A D gene is named only where the DNA matches it firmly. For some rows the clone size is stated as once, few or many, or as a class when expanded; others skip it.

v_gene: TRBV12-3/TRBV12-4
j_gene: TRBJ1-2
d_gene: NA
abundance: many
CDR3nt: TGTGCCAGCACCCATTCTTGGGACGCGAGCTATGGCTACACCTTC
CDR3aa: CASTHSWDASYGYTF

v_gene: TRBV7-2
j_gene: TRBJ1-1
d_gene: NA
abundance: few
CDR3nt: TGTGCCAGCAGGAACAGGGCCCCGAACACTGAAGCTTTCTTT
CDR3aa: CASRNRAPNTEAFF

v_gene: TRBV4-3
j_gene: TRBJ2-7
d_gene: NA
abundance: few
CDR3nt: TGCGCCAGCAGCCAAGAGGACCATTCCTACGAGCAGTACTTC
CDR3aa: CASSQEDHSYEQYF

v_gene: TRBV20-1
j_gene: TRBJ1-1
d_gene: NA
abundance: NA
CDR3nt: TGCAGTGCTGGAAGTTCGGGGTCCACTGAAGCTTTCTTT
CDR3aa: CSAGSSGSTEAFF

v_gene: TRBV20-1
j_gene: TRBJ2-1
d_gene: NA
abundance: many
CDR3nt: TGCAGTGCCCCTACGTGGGAGAGTATCAATGAGCAGTTCTTC
CDR3aa: CSAPTWESINEQFF

v_gene: TRBV7-2
j_gene: TRBJ1-2
d_gene: NA
abundance: NA
CDR3nt: TGTGCCAGCAGCTTATCCCAGGACTATGGCTACACCTTC
CDR3aa: CASSLSQDYGYTF

v_gene: TRBV4-3
j_gene: TRBJ2-2
d_gene: TRBD1
abundance: NA
CDR3nt: TGCGCCAGCAGCCAAGATTTGACAGGGCCGAACACCGGGGAGCTGTTTTTT
CDR3aa: CASSQDLTGPNTGELFF

v_gene: TRBV6-1
j_gene: TRBJ2-5
d_gene: NA
abundance: NA
CDR3nt: TGTGCCAGCAGTGAAGGTTTGAGACGGCTGATCAAAGAGACCCAGTACTTC
CDR3aa: CASSEGLRRLIKETQYF

v_gene: TRBV20-1
j_gene: TRBJ2-3
d_gene: TRBD2
abundance: few
CDR3nt: TGCAGTGCTAGAGGGAGCGGGGGGGCCTCAGATACGCAGTATTTT
CDR3aa: CSARGSGGASDTQYF

v_gene: TRBV7-6
j_gene: TRBJ1-1
d_gene: TRBD1
abundance: NA
CDR3nt: TGTGCCAGCAGCTACGGGACAGGGGATGCTTTCTTT
CDR3aa: CASSYGTGDAFF

v_gene: TRBV7-2
j_gene: TRBJ2-1
d_gene: NA
abundance: few
CDR3nt: TGTGCCAGCAGCTTATTCCTTCGCGAGGGTGAGCAGTTCTTC
CDR3aa: CASSLFLREGEQFF

v_gene: TRBV2
j_gene: TRBJ2-1
d_gene: NA
abundance: NA
CDR3nt: TGTGCCAGCAGGCCGGCCCGGCTGCTTAGCTCCTACAATGAGCAGTTCTTC
CDR3aa: CASRPARLLSSYNEQFF

v_gene: TRBV20-1
j_gene: TRBJ2-3
d_gene: TRBD2
abundance: many
CDR3nt: TGCAGTGCTACCCTCTTCGGGACTAGTCATGCAGATACGCAGTATTTT
CDR3aa: CSATLFGTSHADTQYF

v_gene: TRBV20-1
j_gene: TRBJ2-3
d_gene: TRBD2
abundance: few
CDR3nt: TGCAGTGCCGTGACTAGCGGGAGGGGGCATGGCACAGATACGCAGTATTTT
CDR3aa: CSAVTSGRGHGTDTQYF